This T cell receptor (beta chain) was captured in a study of cytomegalovirus exposure and HLA in healthy donors. Whole-study results and caveats: According to a subsequent analysis, TCR clusters from the first cohort were inclined to appear together in the 120 or so validation repertoires.

Assay used: immunoSEQ multiplex PCR; TCRdb lists only in-frame clones, some missing. The table records roughly 180,000 clones, around nine tenths of them present only once. V was shortened by 4 bases and J by 2 bases, with 15 bases between the two germline ends. The CDR3 covers 15 residues. Germline V CDR1 and CDR2: LNHNV, YYDKDF (reference sequence). Concerning this clone: Its specificity is not known.

This TCR was sampled from a man younger than 40 in good health and CMV-seropositive. The genes are TRBV15 and TRBJ2-7; perhaps TRBD2 as D (5 bases). The sample was PBMCs. The CDR3 spells CATSTKPEGPYEQYF. The CDR3 region has the DNA TGTGCCACCAGCACCAAACCAGAGGGCCCCTACGAGCAGTACTTC.